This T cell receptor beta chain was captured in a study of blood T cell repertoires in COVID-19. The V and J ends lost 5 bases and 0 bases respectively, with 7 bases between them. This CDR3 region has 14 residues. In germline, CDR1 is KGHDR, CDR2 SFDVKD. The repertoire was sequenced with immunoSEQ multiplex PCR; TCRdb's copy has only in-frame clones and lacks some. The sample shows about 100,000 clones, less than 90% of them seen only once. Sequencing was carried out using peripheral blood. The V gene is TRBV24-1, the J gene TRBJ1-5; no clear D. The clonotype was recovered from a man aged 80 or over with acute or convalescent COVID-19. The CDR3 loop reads CATSAGNSNQPQHF. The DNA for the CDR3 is TGTGCCACCAGTGCCGGGAATAGCAATCAGCCCCAGCATTTT.